Each of the 4 T cell receptor beta chains below was sequenced from the same sample in a study of T-cell reconstitution after alpha-beta-depleted transplantation in children. Unique molecular identifiers were incorporated into the prepared TCRbeta library. TCRdb fed the PCR reads into MiXCR, producing one record per CDR3 protein. The profile shows tens of thousands of distinct CDR3 sequences, about 5% of them singletons. The sequenced sample was PBMCs, mostly from graft donor cells, obtained 60 days after TCRalphabeta/CD19-depleted stem cell transplant. The receptors derive from a female patient aged 2-15 years who had a stem cell transplant for aplastic anemia, so the T cells may come from the graft donor.

This clonotype was recorded many times. This chain connects TRBV20-1 to TRBJ1-6; D not resolved. The CDR3 totals 12 residues. V was trimmed by 2 bases and J by 6 bases, leaving 5 bases between them. Germline CDR1 and CDR2: DFQATT and SNEGSKA (reference sequence). DNA for the CDR3: TGCAGTGCTAGACCGTCTAATTCACCCCTCCACTTT. It yields the protein CSARPSNSPLHF.

About this clonotype: Possible read error: a much larger clone is one base away. This chain links TRBV6-6 with TRBJ2-3, with 11 bases fitting TRBD2. Germline V CDR1 and CDR2: MNHNY, SVGAGI (reference sequence). V was pared by 5 bases and J by 4 bases, with 14 bases of the junction left unmatched. The CDR3 is 18 residues long. This CDR3 is CASSNTSSLAGGADTQYF. The CDR3 DNA reads TGTGCCAGCAGTAACACATCAAGTCTAGCGGGAGGAGCAGATACGCAGTATTTT.

In its sample, this clonotype was seen a few times. Here the CDR3 DNA reads TGTGCCAGCAGTCCTCTTGCCAGCTCCTATAATTCACCCCTCCACTTT. Residues: CASSPLASSYNSPLHF. The J gene is TRBJ1-6, the V gene TRBV28; no clear D. Germline values: CDR1 MDHEN, CDR2 SYDVKM. V dropped 5 bases and J dropped 0 bases, with 11 bases sitting between them. The CDR3 has 16 residues.

This clonotype was detected a few times. The rearrangement joins TRBV10-2 to TRBJ2-5; TRBD1 aligns across 7 bases. Germline V gene data show CDR1 as WSHSY and CDR2 as SAAADI. Germline trimming cut 7 bases from V and 5 bases from J; bases unmatched to any gene: 13. The CDR3 is made up of 15 amino acids. The CDR3 nucleotides are TGCGCCAGCACGCACAGGGGTCTCCCCGGGGAGACCCAGTACTTC. Residues: CASTHRGLPGETQYF.